The text below deals with one T cell receptor beta chain. In its sample, this clone was seen once. This receptor's antigen is unknown. No per-base quality is available; no much larger clone lies one base away. TCR beta CDR3 regions were sequenced from DNA using the immunoSEQ Assay. Per the source publication's procedure: T cell density was computed as TCR beta template counts normalized to usable DNA estimated by amplifying housekeeping genes. Richness was estimated using the preseqR package, with extrapolation to 400,000 templates for PBMC samples and to 120,000 templates for tissue samples. Clonality was defined as one minus Pielou's evenness. Differential abundance testing on productive amino-acid clonotypes, with a minimum total count of 5 and an alpha of 0.1, was used to identify tissue-enriched TCRs. Repertoire overlap between compartments was quantified with the Jaccard Index and Morisita Overlap Index. GLIPH grouped TCR beta CDR3s together with public tetramer-defined viral CDR3s, and a viral motif had to include at least three viral sequences and also show V-gene enrichment. In TCRdb, the immuneACCESS table is reduced to in-frame sequences with V and J assigned. These tables do not hold every clone; where another copy was compared, an unresolved V gene accounts for under half, and the others remain unexplained. That table is the source of V, J and clone size, and D and trimming were worked out from the DNA. This sample gives roughly 90,000 clones in total; approximately 91% of them show up just once. The ten largest clonotypes hold approximately 4% of the sample.

The record originates from a study of T cells in localized non-small cell lung cancer (TCRdb year 2020). Study-level background: The study analyzed T cell repertoires of hundreds of early-stage NSCLC patients, comparing tumors and uninvolved tumor-adjacent lungs. A mean age of around 66 years was recorded for the NSCLC patients, of whom more than 120 were male and about a hundred were female. The cohort consisted of approximately 220 treatment-naive NSCLC patients whose localized lung tumors had been resected. Study-wide findings and limitations: Of the top 100 tumor clones, a median of 57 were detected in paired uninvolved adjacent lung; over 25 were also among that lung's top 100. Higher blood T cell density associated with longer overall survival, while higher adjacent-lung clonality associated with shorter survival. Multi-region tumor sequencing was not performed, so intratumor heterogeneity could not be excluded. Uninvolved tumor-adjacent lung showed the highest T cell clonality, higher than tumor, which suggests more focused antigenic responses in the adjacent lung. Because the study design was exploratory, TCR variables were selected using unadjusted p-values without false-discovery rate correction.

Taken from cysteine to phenylalanine, the CDR3 has 17 residues. The sequence is cut down to CDR3 DNA, 51 bases in frame from base 1. V is trimmed back by 1 base and J by 0 bases, and the junction contains 2 bases that no gene match accounts for. The germline V gene (reference sequence) supplies CDR1 SEHNR and CDR2 FQNEAQ. At diagnosis, tumor, uninvolved tumor-adjacent lung and peripheral blood were collected and then preserved as a mix of FFPE and fresh-frozen material. For TCR repertoire profiling, the blood samples were analyzed as peripheral blood mononuclear cells. This receptor was obtained from a woman aged 35 to 75 with stage II squamous cell lung carcinoma. The sequence is built from TRBV7-9 and TRBJ2-4; TRBD1 lines up with 11 middle nucleotides. The material sequenced was PBMCs, taken before any cancer treatment. The DNA reads as follows: TGTGCCAGCAGCTTAGTAGGACAGGGGGCAGCCAAAAACATTCAGTACTTC. Translated, it gives CASSLVGQGAAKNIQYF.